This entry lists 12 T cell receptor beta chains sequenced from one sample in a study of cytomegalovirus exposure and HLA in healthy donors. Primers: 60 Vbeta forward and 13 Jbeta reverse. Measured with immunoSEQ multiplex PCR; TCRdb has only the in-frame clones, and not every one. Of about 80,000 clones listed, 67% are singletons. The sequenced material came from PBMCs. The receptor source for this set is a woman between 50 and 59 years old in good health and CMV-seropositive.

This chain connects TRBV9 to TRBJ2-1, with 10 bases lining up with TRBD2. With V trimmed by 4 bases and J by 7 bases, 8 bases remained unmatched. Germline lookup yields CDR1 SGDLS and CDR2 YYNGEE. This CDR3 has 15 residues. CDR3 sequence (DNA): TGTGCCAGCAGCATGAGCGGGGGGGCCGCGAATGAGCAGTTCTTC. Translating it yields CASSMSGGAANEQFF. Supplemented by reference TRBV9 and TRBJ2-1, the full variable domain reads DSGVTQTPKHLITATGQRVTLRCSPRSGDLSVYWYQQSLDQGLQFLIQYYNGEERAKGNILERFSAQQFPDLHSELNLSSLELGDSALYFCASSMSGGAANEQFFGPGTRLTVL.

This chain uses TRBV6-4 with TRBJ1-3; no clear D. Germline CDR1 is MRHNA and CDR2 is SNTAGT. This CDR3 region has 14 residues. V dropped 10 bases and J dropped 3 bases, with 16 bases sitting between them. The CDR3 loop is CANPFFVLGNTIYF. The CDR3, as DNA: TGTGCCAACCCGTTCTTCGTACTTGGAAACACCATATATTTT.

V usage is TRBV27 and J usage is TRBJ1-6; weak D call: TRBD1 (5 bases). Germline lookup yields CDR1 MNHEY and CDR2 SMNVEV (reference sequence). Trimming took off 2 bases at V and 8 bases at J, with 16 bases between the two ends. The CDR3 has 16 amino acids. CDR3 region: CASSLPLDSGDSPLHF. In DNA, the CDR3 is TGTGCCAGCAGTTTACCCCTCGACAGTGGAGATTCACCCCTCCACTTT.

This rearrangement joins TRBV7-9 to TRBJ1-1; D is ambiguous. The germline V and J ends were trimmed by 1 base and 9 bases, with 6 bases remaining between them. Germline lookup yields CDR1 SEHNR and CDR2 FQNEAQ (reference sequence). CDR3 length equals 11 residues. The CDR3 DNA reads TGTGCCAGCAGCTTAGGCAGAAAAGCTTTCTTT. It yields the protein CASSLGRKAFF.

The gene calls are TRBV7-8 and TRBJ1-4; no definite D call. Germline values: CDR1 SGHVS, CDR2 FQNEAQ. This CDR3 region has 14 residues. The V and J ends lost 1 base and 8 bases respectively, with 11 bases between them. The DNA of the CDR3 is TGTGCCAGCAGCTTAGGTTCGGGTCGAGAAAAACTGTTTTTT. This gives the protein CASSLGSGREKLFF.

The CDR3 region has the DNA TGTGCCAGCAGCTCGGGGACAGGGAACTATGGCTACACCTTC. Translation: CASSSGTGNYGYTF. The rearrangement links TRBV7-9 to TRBJ1-2; 9 nucleotides line up with TRBD1. Germline trimming cut 4 bases from V and 2 bases from J; bases unmatched to any gene: 2. The CDR3 is made up of 14 amino acids. Germline V gene lookup returns CDR1 SEHNR and CDR2 FQNEAQ (reference sequence).

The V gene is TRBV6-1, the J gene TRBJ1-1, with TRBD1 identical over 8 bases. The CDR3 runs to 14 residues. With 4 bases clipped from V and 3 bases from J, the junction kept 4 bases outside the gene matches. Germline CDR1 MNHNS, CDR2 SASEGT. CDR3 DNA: TGTGCCAGCAGTGCCAGGGGGCGGGACACTGAAGCTTTCTTT. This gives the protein CASSARGRDTEAFF.

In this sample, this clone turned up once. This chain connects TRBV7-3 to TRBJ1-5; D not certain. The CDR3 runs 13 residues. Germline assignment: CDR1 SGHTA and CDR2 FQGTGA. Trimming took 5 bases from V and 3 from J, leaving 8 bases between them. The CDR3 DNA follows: TGTGCCAGCAGCCTCAACTACAATCAGCCCCAGCATTTT. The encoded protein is CASSLNYNQPQHF.

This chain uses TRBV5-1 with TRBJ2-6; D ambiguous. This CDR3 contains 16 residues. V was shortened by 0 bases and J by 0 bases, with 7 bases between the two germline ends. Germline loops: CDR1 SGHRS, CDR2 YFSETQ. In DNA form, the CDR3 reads TGCGCCAGCAGCTTGGGTTCGAGCTCTGGGGCCAACGTCCTGACTTTC. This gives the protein CASSLGSSSGANVLTF.

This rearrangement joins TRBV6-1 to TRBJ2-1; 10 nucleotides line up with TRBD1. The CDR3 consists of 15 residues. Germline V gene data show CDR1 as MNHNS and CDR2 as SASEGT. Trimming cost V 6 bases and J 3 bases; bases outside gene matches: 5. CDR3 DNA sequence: TGTGCCAGCAGGCGACAGGGGGCGGTCTACAATGAGCAGTTCTTC. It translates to CASRRQGAVYNEQFF.

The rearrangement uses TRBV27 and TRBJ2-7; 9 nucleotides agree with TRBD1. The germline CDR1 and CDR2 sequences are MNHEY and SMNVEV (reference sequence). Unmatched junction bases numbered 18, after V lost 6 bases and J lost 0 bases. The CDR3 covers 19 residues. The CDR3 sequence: CASSEQGASGASSSYEQYF. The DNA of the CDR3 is TGTGCCAGCAGCGAACAGGGGGCGTCAGGGGCGTCAAGCTCCTACGAGCAGTACTTC.

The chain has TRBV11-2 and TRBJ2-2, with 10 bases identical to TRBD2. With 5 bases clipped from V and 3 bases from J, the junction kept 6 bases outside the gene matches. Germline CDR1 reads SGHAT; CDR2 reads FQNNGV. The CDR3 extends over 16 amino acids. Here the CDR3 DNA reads TGTGCCAGCAGCGTTCTAGCGGGGGTCGACACCGGGGAGCTGTTTTTT. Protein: CASSVLAGVDTGELFF.